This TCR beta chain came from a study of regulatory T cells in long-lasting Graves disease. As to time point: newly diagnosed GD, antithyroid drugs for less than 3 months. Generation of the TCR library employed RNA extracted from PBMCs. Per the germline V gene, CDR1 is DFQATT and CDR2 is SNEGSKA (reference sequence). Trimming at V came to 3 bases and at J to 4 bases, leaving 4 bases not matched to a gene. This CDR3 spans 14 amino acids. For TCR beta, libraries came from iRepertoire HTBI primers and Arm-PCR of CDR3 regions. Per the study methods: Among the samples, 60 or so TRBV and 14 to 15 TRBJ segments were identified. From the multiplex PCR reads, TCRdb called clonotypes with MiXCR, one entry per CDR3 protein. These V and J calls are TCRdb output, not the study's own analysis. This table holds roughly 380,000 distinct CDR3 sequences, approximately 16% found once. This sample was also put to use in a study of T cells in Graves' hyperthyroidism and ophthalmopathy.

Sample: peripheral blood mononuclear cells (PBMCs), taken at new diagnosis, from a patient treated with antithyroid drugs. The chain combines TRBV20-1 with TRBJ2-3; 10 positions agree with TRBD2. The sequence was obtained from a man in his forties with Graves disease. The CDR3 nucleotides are TGCAGTGCTAGCCTAGCGGGGGTTCCAGATACGCAGTATTTT. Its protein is CSASLAGVPDTQYF.